These T cell receptor beta chains were read from a single sample in a study of vaccination and CD4 T cells after COVID-19. One entry per CDR3 protein, called by TCRdb with MiXCR from the PCR reads. The sample includes tens of thousands of distinct CDR3 sequences, roughly 60% of them seen just once. These receptors' targets are unknown. Sequencing used CD4+ T cells from blood, cultured in vitro. The receptors here all came from a human donor who had recovered from COVID-19. CDR3s include the opening cysteine and the closing phenylalanine or tryptophan. The D gene is left open where the match is weak. Only some rows state a clone size, as once, few, many or a class for expanded clones.

TRBV25-1	TRBJ1-1	.	.	TGTGCCAGCAGTGAGCCTGCTCTCAGTGAAGCTTTCTTT	CASSEPALSEAFF
TRBV6-1	TRBJ1-5	.	.	TGTGCCAGCAGACAACTCAATCAGCCCCAGCATTTT	CASRQLNQPQHF
TRBV20-1	TRBJ1-5	.	.	TGCAGTGCTAGAGTTCAGACCCAGCACGGCAATCAGCCCCAGCATTTT	CSARVQTQHGNQPQHF
TRBV6-2/TRBV6-3	TRBJ1-5	few	TRBD1	TGTGCCAGCAGAATGGGACAGGGCCTGAATCAGCCCCAGCATTTT	CASRMGQGLNQPQHF
TRBV2	TRBJ2-7	.	.	TGTGCCACAAAGCGGGACACAGACTCCTACGGGCAGTACTTC	CATKRDTDSYGQYF
TRBV10-1	TRBJ2-7	few	TRBD2	TGCGCCAGCAGTGAGCGTGTCTTAGCGGGCTCCTACGAGCAGTACTTC	CASSERVLAGSYEQYF
TRBV6-1	TRBJ2-7	.	.	TGTGCCAGCAAACAAGACAGGACCTCCTCCTACGAGCAGTACTTC	CASKQDRTSSYEQYF
TRBV15	TRBJ1-4	.	.	TGTGCCACCAGCAGAGGTTCCGCTCAAAAACTGTTTTTT	CATSRGSAQKLFF
TRBV14	TRBJ2-3	.	.	TGTGCCAGCAGCCACGAAGAGGCGGGGTTTCCAGATACGCAGTATTTT	CASSHEEAGFPDTQYF
TRBV6-1	TRBJ2-3	.	TRBD2	TGTGCCAGCAGTCCAACCCTTAGCGGGACCCAATATACGCAGTATTTT	CASSPTLSGTQYTQYF
TRBV6-1	TRBJ2-5	few	TRBD2	TGTGCCAGCACTTCCGGGACTAGCGGCCAAGAGACCCAGTACTTC	CASTSGTSGQETQYF
TRBV29-1	TRBJ2-7	.	TRBD1	TGCAGCGCCTCAAACCCACCCGGACAGGGGAACTACGAGCAGTACTTC	CSASNPPGQGNYEQYF
TRBV10-3	TRBJ1-1	.	.	TGTGCCATCCACCCGGGGGGTCCGAGCAACACTGAAGCTTTCTTT	CAIHPGGPSNTEAFF
TRBV6-1	TRBJ1-1	.	TRBD1	TGTGCCAGCAGTATGGGACAGCTGAACACTGAAGCTTTCTTT	CASSMGQLNTEAFF
TRBV27	TRBJ1-1	few	.	TGTGCCAGCAGTTTATTTCACCGAGACCGAGCTTTCTTT	CASSLFHRDRAFF
TRBV9	TRBJ2-5	once	TRBD1	TGTGCCAGCAGCGTACGACAGGGGGCCGAGACCCAGTACTTC	CASSVRQGAETQYF
TRBV6-2/TRBV6-3	TRBJ1-1	few	.	TGTGCCAGCAGGCCCCGTATGATCACTGAAGCTTTCTTT	CASRPRMITEAFF
TRBV2	TRBJ1-5	.	TRBD1	TGTGCCAGCAGCCAAGGACAGGGTGGCCAGCCCCAGCATTTT	CASSQGQGGQPQHF
TRBV20-1	TRBJ1-1	few	TRBD1	TGCAGTGCTAGAGGGGACAGATCTGAAGCTTTCTTT	CSARGDRSEAFF
TRBV6-1	TRBJ2-5	.	.	TGTGCCAGCAGCACCCTTGGCCTAGTTCAAGAGACCCAGTACTTC	CASSTLGLVQETQYF
TRBV19	TRBJ2-3	.	TRBD2	TGTGCCAGTAGCACCGGGCTAACTAGCGGGAGCGATACGCAGTATTTT	CASSTGLTSGSDTQYF
TRBV7-7	TRBJ2-7	few	.	TGTGCCAGCAGCTTAGGCCACCGATCCTACGAGCAGTACTTC	CASSLGHRSYEQYF
TRBV7-9	TRBJ1-2	.	TRBD1	TGTGCCAGCAGCAAAGTTGGGCCAACAGGGGTCGGTCAAGGCTACACCTTC	CASSKVGPTGVGQGYTF
TRBV2	TRBJ1-5	medium-sized	.	TGTGCCAGCGAAGCGTATATGGCAAATCAGCCCCAGCATTTT	CASEAYMANQPQHF
TRBV19	TRBJ1-1	.	TRBD1	TGTGCCAGTAGTATCGAGGGGGCCGGTAAGGCTTTCTTT	CASSIEGAGKAFF
TRBV6-1	TRBJ1-2	.	.	TGTGCCAGCAGGAGCGGGACGGTGGACTATGGCTACGCCTTC	CASRSGTVDYGYAF
TRBV20-1	TRBJ2-7	medium-sized	.	TGCAGTGCTCCCGGGACACTCTACGAGCAGTACTTC	CSAPGTLYEQYF
TRBV20-1	TRBJ2-3	few	.	TGCAGTGTTCGCTTACAGGTACCCACAGATACGCAGTATTTT	CSVRLQVPTDTQYF
TRBV29-1	TRBJ2-5	once	TRBD1	TGCAGCGTTGCCCCCACAGGGGATGGGACCCAGTACTTC	CSVAPTGDGTQYF
TRBV7-9	TRBJ2-2	few	.	TGTGCCAGCAGCGCAAAGACAACAAACACCGGGGAGCTGTTTTTT	CASSAKTTNTGELFF
TRBV6-1	TRBJ1-6	.	.	TGTGCCAGCAGTGAAAATTTCCACGACAGCCTTAATTCACCCCTCCACTTT	CASSENFHDSLNSPLHF
TRBV12-3/TRBV12-4	TRBJ1-1	few	TRBD1	TGTGCCAGCTCACTACAGGGGGACACTGAAGCTTTCTTT	CASSLQGDTEAFF
TRBV6-1	TRBJ2-2	.	TRBD2	TGTGCCAGCAACGAAAAAGGCGGGGCGGGAGCCACCGGGGAGCTGTTTTTT	CASNEKGGAGATGELFF
TRBV19	TRBJ1-2	few	.	TGTGCCAGTACCATACGGGGGGACTATGGCTACACCTTC	CASTIRGDYGYTF
TRBV20-1	TRBJ1-1	once	.	TGCAGGGGGGTCCTAAACACTGAAGCTTTCTTT	CRGVLNTEAFF
TRBV20-1	TRBJ2-5	.	TRBD2	TGCAGTGCTGCCCTCCCGGGACTAGAAGAGACCCAGTACTTC	CSAALPGLEETQYF
TRBV25-1	TRBJ2-7	.	.	TGTGCCAGCAGCGGGGGGCGCGAGCAGTACTTC	CASSGGREQYF
TRBV20-1	TRBJ1-2	few	TRBD1	TGCAGTGCTGGACAGGGAGTAAGCTACACCTTC	CSAGQGVSYTF
TRBV19	TRBJ2-6	.	.	TGTGCCAGTACCGCTTTGTTCAGGGGGGGCAAGAGCTCTGGGGCCAACGTCCTGACTTTC	CASTALFRGGKSSGANVLTF
TRBV7-9	TRBJ1-6	.	.	TGTGCCAGCAGCTGGGAACAGAATAATTCACCCCTCCACTTT	CASSWEQNNSPLHF
TRBV20-1	TRBJ2-5	.	.	TGCAGTGCTAGGGCAGTCGGGCTCCAAGAGACCCAGTACTTC	CSARAVGLQETQYF
TRBV28	TRBJ1-2	.	.	TGTGCCAGCAGTTTGCGGCCGAACGGGGGCTACACCTTC	CASSLRPNGGYTF
TRBV6-4	TRBJ2-2	.	.	TGTGCCAGCAGTTCGGTTTGGAGCACCGGGGAGCTGTTTTTT	CASSSVWSTGELFF
TRBV7-2	TRBJ1-2	.	TRBD1	TGTGCCAGCAGCGAAACTAACTCCGGACAGGGGGTAACATATGGCTACACCTTC	CASSETNSGQGVTYGYTF
TRBV20-1	TRBJ1-2	.	.	TGCAGTGCTAGCCTCGGACAGAAACGCTATGGCTACACCTTC	CSASLGQKRYGYTF
TRBV27	TRBJ1-2	.	.	TGTGCCAGCAGTCCAGGGCTGGGCTATGGCTACACCTTC	CASSPGLGYGYTF
TRBV30	TRBJ2-5	.	.	TGTGCCTGGAGGATTTTGGAGACCCAGTACTTC	CAWRILETQYF
TRBV29-1	TRBJ2-7	.	.	TGCAGCGTTGGTGTGACATTCTCCTACGAGCAGTACTTC	CSVGVTFSYEQYF
TRBV5-5	TRBJ2-7	.	.	TGTGCCAGCAGGCCAGGGCCATCGCTATTTTACGAGCAGTACTTC	CASRPGPSLFYEQYF
TRBV5-1	TRBJ2-1	.	.	TGCGCCAGCAGCTTGGCGCCGAACTCCTACAATGAGCAGTTCTTC	CASSLAPNSYNEQFF
TRBV28	TRBJ2-5	.	TRBD2	TGTGCCAGCAGACTACTACTAGCGAATGGGGAGACCCAGTACTTC	CASRLLLANGETQYF
TRBV10-1	TRBJ1-2	.	.	TGCGCCAGCAGTGAGGGGTATTATGGCTACACCTTC	CASSEGYYGYTF